This T cell receptor beta chain is drawn from a study of blood T cell repertoires in COVID-19. Study details: Both acute and convalescent COVID-19 samples were obtained from the United States, Italy and Spain. Sources were T cells, B-cell-depleted T cells, or PBMCs; the material itself was cDNA or gDNA.

In the source study's methods: From reference gene primer amplification, estimates of nucleated cell counts were derived. The method was immunoSEQ multiplex PCR; TCRdb's version includes in-frame clones alone and lacks a portion of them. The D gene and trimming were derived from the DNA, and the V and J assignments and clone size from that table. Of about 59,000 clones in the sample, roughly 80% were seen once. Trimming took off 6 bases at V and 3 bases at J, with 8 bases between the two ends. Germline V lookup: CDR1 MNHEY, CDR2 SVGAGI. This CDR3 comprises 12 residues. The V call is TRBV6-5, the J call TRBJ1-1; perhaps TRBD1 as D (5 bases). Source material: peripheral blood. The source of this sequence is a human donor in a cohort sampled during active COVID-19. CDR3 coding DNA: TGTGCCAGCAGCCGGGGGGACACTGAAGCTTTCTTT. Protein: CASSRGDTEAFF.